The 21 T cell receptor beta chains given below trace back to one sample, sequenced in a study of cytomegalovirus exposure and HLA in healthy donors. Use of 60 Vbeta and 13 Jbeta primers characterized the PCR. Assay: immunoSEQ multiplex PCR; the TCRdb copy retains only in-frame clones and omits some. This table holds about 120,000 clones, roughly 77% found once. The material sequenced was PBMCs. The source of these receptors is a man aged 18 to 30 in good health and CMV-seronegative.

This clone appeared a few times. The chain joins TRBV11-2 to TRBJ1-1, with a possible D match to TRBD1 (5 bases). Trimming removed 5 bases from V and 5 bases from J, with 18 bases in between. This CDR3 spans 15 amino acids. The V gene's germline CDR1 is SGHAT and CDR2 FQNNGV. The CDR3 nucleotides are TGTGCCAGCAGCCTGCCAAGGGGCCGGGTAACTGAAGCTTTCTTT. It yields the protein CASSLPRGRVTEAFF.

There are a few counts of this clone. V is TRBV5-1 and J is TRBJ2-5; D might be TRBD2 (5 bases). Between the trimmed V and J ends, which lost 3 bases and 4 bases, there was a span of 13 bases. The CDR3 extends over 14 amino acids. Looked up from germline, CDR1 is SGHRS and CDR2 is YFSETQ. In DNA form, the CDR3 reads TGCGCCAGCAGCTCCCCTCCAGGAGGAGAGACCCAGTACTTC. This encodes CASSSPPGGETQYF.

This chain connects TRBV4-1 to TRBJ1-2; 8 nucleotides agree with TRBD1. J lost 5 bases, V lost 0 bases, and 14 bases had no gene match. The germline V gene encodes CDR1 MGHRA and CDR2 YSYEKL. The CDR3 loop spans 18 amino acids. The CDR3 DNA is TGCGCCAGCAGCCAAGATGCGACAGGGGCACCGTTCTGGTATGGCTACACCTTC. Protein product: CASSQDATGAPFWYGYTF.

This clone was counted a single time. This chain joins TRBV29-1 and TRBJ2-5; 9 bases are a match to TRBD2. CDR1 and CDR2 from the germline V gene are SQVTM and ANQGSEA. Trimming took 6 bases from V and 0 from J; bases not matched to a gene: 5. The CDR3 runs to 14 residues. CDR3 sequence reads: CSVPGLANQETQYF. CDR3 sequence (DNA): TGCAGCGTCCCTGGACTAGCGAACCAAGAGACCCAGTACTTC.

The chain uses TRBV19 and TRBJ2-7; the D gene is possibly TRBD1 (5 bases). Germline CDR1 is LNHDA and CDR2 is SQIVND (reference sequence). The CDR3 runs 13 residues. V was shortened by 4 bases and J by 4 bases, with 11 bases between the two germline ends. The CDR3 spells CASSKAGKYEQYF. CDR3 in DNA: TGTGCCAGTAGTAAGGCAGGGAAGTACGAGCAGTACTTC.

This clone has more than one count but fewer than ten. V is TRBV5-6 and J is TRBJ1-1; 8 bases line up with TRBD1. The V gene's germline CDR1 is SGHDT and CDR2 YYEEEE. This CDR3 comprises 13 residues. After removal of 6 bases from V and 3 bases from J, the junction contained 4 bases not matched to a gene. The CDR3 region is CASIWTGHTEAFF. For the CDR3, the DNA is TGTGCCAGCATTTGGACAGGGCACACTGAAGCTTTCTTT.

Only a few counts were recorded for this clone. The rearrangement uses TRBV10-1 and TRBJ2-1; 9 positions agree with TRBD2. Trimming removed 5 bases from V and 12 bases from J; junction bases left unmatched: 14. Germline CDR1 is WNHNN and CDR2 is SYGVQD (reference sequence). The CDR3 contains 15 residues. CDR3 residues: CASSNFAGGPPGQFF. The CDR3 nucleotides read TGCGCCAGCAGTAACTTCGCGGGAGGGCCCCCCGGGCAGTTCTTC.

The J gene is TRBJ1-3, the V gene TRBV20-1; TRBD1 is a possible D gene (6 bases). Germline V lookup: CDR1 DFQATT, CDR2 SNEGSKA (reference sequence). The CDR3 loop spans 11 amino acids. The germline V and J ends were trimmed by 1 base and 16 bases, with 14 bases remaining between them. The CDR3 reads CSARAGDARYF. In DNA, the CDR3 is TGCAGTGCTAGAGCAGGGGATGCCCGGTATTTT.

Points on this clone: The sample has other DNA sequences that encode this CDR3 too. The CDR3 nucleotides are TGTGCCAGCAGTTCAGGACTAGGGGGTTACGAGCAGTACTTC. It translates to CASSSGLGGYEQYF. This chain connects TRBV7-9 to TRBJ2-7; perhaps TRBD2 as D (7 bases). CDR1 and CDR2 from the germline V gene are SEHNR and FQNEAQ (reference sequence). The CDR3 length is 14 residues. The V end lost 6 bases, the J end lost 4 bases, and 16 bases lay between the germline ends.

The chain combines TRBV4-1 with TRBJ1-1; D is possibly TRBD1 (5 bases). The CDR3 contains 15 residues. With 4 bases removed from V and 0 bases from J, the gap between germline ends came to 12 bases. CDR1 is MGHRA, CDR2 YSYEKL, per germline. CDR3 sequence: CASSPLDSLNTEAFF. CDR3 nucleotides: TGCGCCAGCAGCCCTCTCGACAGCTTGAACACTGAAGCTTTCTTT.

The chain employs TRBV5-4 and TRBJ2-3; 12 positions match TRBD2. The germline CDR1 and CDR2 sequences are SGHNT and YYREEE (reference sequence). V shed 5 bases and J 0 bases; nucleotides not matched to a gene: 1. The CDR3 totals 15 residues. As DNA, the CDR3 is TGTGCCAGCAGGCTAGCGGGGGGGAGCACAGATACGCAGTATTTT. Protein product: CASRLAGGSTDTQYF. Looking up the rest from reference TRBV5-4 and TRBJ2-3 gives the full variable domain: ETGVTQSPTHLIKTRGQQVTLRCSSQSGHNTVSWYQQALGQGPQFIFQYYREEENGRGNFPPRFSGLQFPNYSSELNVNALELDDSALYLCASRLAGGSTDTQYFGPGTRLTVL.

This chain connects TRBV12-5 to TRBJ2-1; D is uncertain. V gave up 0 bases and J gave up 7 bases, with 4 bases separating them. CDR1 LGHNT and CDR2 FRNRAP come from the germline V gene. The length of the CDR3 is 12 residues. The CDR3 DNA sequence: TGTGCTAGTGGTTTGGTGAGGAATGAGCAGTTCTTC. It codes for CASGLVRNEQFF.

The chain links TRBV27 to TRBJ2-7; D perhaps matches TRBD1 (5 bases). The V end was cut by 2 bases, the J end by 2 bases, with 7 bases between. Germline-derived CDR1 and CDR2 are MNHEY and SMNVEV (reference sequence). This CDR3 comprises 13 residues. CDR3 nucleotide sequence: TGTGCCAGCAGTTTACAGGGTCCCTACGAGCAGTACTTC. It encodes CASSLQGPYEQYF.

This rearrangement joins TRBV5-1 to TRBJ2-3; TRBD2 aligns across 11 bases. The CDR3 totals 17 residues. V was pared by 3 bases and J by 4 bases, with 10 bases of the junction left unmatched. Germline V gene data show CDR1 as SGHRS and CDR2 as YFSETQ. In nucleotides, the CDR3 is TGCGCCAGCAGCTATTATAGCGGGGGGGCCCGTCCAGATACGCAGTATTTT. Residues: CASSYYSGGARPDTQYF.

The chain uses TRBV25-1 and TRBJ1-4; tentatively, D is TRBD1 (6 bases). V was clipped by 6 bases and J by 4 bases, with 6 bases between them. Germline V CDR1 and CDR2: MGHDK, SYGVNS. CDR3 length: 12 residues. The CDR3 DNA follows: TGTGCCAGCAGACAGGGTAATGAAAAACTGTTTTTT. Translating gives CASRQGNEKLFF.

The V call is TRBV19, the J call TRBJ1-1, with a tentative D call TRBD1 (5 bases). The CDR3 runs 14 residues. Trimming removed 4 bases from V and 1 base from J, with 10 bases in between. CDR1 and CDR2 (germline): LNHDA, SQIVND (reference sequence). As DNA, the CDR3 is TGTGCCAGTAGTACAGGGTTTTGGAACACTGAAGCTTTCTTT. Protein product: CASSTGFWNTEAFF.

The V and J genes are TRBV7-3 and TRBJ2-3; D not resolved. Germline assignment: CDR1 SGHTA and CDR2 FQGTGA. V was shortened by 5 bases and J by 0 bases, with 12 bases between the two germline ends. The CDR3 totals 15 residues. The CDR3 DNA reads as TGTGCCAGCAGCCCCCTCGGCGGCAGCACAGATACGCAGTATTTT. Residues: CASSPLGGSTDTQYF.

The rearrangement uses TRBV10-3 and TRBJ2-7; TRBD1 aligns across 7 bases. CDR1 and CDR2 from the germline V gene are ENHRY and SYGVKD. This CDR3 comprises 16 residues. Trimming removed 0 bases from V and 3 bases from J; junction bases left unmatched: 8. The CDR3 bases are TGTGCCATCAGTGAGTCCGGGACAGTTCTGATCTACGAGCAGTACTTC. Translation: CAISESGTVLIYEQYF.

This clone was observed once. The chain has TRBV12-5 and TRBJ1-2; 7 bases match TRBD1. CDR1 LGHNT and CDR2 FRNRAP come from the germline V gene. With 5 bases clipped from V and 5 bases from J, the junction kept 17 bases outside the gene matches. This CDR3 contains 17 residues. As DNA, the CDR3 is TGTGCTAGTGGTCAGACCTCACTAGGGGGCAGAGGGTATGGCTACACCTTC. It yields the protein CASGQTSLGGRGYGYTF.

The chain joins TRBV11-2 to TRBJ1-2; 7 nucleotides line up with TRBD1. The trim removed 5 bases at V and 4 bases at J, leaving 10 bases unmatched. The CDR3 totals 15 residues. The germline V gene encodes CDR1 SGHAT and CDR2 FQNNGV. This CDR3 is CASSLLGTASYGYTF. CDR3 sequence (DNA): TGTGCCAGCAGCCTTTTAGGGACAGCTTCCTATGGCTACACCTTC.

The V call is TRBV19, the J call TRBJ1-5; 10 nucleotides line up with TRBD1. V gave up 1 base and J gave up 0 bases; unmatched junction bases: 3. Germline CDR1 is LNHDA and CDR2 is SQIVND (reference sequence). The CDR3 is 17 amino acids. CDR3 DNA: TGTGCCAGTAGTATAGGGACAGGGGGATATAGCAATCAGCCCCAGCATTTT. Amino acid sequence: CASSIGTGGYSNQPQHF.